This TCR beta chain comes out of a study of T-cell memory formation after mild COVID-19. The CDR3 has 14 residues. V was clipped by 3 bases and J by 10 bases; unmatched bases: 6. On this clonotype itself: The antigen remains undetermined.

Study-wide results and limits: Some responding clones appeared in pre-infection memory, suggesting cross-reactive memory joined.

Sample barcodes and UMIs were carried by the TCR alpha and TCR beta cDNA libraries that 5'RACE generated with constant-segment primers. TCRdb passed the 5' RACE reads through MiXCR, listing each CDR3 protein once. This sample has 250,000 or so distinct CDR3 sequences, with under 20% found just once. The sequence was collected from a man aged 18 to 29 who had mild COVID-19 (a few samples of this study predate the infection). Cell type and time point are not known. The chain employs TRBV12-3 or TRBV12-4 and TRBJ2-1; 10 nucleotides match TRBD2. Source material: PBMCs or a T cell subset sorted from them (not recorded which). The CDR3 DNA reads TGTGCCAGCAGTTTGAGCGGGGGGGCCCAGGAGCAGTTCTTC. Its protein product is CASSLSGGAQEQFF.